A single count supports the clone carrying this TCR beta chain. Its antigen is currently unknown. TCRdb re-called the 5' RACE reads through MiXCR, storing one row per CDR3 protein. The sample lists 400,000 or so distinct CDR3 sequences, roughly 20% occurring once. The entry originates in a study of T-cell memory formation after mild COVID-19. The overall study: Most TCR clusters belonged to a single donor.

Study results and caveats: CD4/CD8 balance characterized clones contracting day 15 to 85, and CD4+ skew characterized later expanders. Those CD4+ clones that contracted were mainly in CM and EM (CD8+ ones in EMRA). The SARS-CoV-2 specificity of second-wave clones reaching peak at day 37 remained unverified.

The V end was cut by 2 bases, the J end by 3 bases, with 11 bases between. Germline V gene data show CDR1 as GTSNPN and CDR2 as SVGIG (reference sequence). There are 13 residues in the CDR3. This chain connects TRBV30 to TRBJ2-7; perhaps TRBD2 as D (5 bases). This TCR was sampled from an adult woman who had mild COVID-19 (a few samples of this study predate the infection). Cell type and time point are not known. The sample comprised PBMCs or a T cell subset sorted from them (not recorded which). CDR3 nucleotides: TGTGCCTGGAGTTCTAGTGCGGGCTACGAGCAGTACTTC. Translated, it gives CAWSSSAGYEQYF. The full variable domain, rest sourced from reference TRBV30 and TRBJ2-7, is SQTIHQWPATLVQPVGSPLSLECTVEGTSNPNLYWYRQAAGRGLQLLFYSVGIGQISSEVPQNLSASRPQDRQFILSSKKLLLSDSGFYLCAWSSSAGYEQYFGPGTRLTVT.